This T cell receptor (beta chain) was sequenced for a study of identical twins. The V gene lost 2 bases and the J gene lost 4 bases, with 12 bases spanning the gap. The CDR3 sequence is 15 residues long. Germline CDR1 and CDR2: MNHEY and SVGAGI. TCRdb used MiXCR to reprocess the 5' RACE reads, holding one entry per CDR3 protein. The table records approximately 500,000 distinct CDR3 sequences, approximately 24% of them present only once. This sample was shared with a second study, whose subject was T cells expressing NK-cell markers. That source notes: From sorted CD3+CD56+NKG2C+, CD3+CD56+NKG2C- and CD3+CD56-NKG2C+ T cells came the TCR beta repertoires.

The chain links TRBV6-5 to TRBJ2-1; D may be TRBD1 or TRBD2 (6 bases each). The receptor was isolated from a woman aged 18-35 years in good health. Sequencing was performed on CD4+ T cells sorted from blood. Written as DNA, the CDR3 is TGTGCCAGCAGTTACGGGCTAGGGGGGTACAATGAGCAGTTCTTC. Translation: CASSYGLGGYNEQFF.